Listed here are 8 T cell receptor beta chains from one sample, sequenced in a study of shared clonotypes between healthy human individuals. The table came from immunoSEQ multiplex PCR; TCRdb's copy has only in-frame clones and leaves some out. The sample has around 500,000 clones, around 80% seen once; the top ten hold approximately 12%. What was sequenced was PBMCs. These receptors came from a woman in her thirties or forties in good health. Some clones in this sample may be carry-over from other donors' samples.

V is TRBV2 and J is TRBJ2-7, with 8 bases matching TRBD2. Per germline, CDR1 SNHLY and CDR2 FYNNEI. The CDR3 is 14 residues long. V dropped 10 bases and J dropped 5; count of bases not matched to a gene: 13. CDR3 bases: TGTGCCACCACGGGGGGGTCCCTTTCCGACGAGCAGTACTTC. Protein product: CATTGGSLSDEQYF.

This rearrangement joins TRBV28 to TRBJ2-3, with TRBD2 as a possible D gene (5 bases). V was trimmed by 5 bases and J by 6 bases, leaving 12 bases between them. Germline V CDR1 and CDR2: MDHEN, SYDVKM. This CDR3 comprises 13 residues. The CDR3 here is CASSPSLGDTQYF. The CDR3 region has the DNA TGTGCCAGCAGTCCTAGCCTGGGGGATACGCAGTATTTT.

The chain couples TRBV6-1 to TRBJ2-5; D is undetermined. V lost 1 base and J 6 bases, leaving 9 bases between the germline ends. The CDR3 loop spans 13 amino acids. Germline loops: CDR1 MNHNS, CDR2 SASEGT. CDR3 DNA: TGTGCCAGCAGTGAAGGAAGTAGGAAGACCCAGTACTTC. Protein product: CASSEGSRKTQYF.

This chain links TRBV30 with TRBJ1-5; 9 nucleotides agree with TRBD1. J was trimmed by 4 bases and V by 5 bases; bases with no gene match: 3. Germline V CDR1 and CDR2: GTSNPN, SVGIG (reference sequence). The CDR3 is 13 amino acids. The CDR3: CAWQDRGNQPQHF. As DNA, the CDR3 is TGTGCCTGGCAGGACAGGGGTAATCAGCCCCAGCATTTT.

CDR3 nucleotides: TGTGCCAGCAGCTTTGACAGGCTACGGGGCAATGAGCAGTTCTTC. Encoded protein: CASSFDRLRGNEQFF. The chain couples TRBV7-2 to TRBJ2-1, with a possible D match to TRBD1 (6 bases). V was shortened by 3 bases and J by 6 bases, with 15 bases between the two germline ends. The CDR3 contains 15 residues. Germline CDR1 reads SGHTA; CDR2 reads FQGNSA.

V and J are TRBV5-4 and TRBJ2-3; 7 nucleotides align to TRBD2. V was clipped by 5 bases and J by 6 bases; unmatched bases: 12. The CDR3 has 15 residues. Germline CDR1 reads SGHNT; CDR2 reads YYREEE (reference sequence). As DNA, the CDR3 is TGTGCCAGCAGGAACCCTAGCGGAGGGCTGGATACGCAGTATTTT. Its protein product is CASRNPSGGLDTQYF.

The chain recombines TRBV6-1 with TRBJ1-5; D gene uncertain. The V gene lost 2 bases and the J gene lost 4 bases, with 9 bases spanning the gap. The CDR3 sequence is 14 residues long. CDR1 and CDR2 from the germline V gene are MNHNS and SASEGT. CDR3 sequence reads: CASSEQDGNQPQHF. The CDR3 DNA reads TGTGCCAGCAGTGAACAAGACGGAAATCAGCCCCAGCATTTT.

The J gene is TRBJ2-5, the V gene TRBV5-6; 8 bases are shared with TRBD2. V shed 4 bases, J shed 2 bases, and the junction held 10 bases outside the gene matches. Germline CDR1 and CDR2: SGHDT and YYEEEE. CDR3 length: 16 residues. The CDR3 reads CASSGFIAGIQETQYF. The CDR3 region has the DNA TGTGCCAGCAGCGGTTTTATAGCGGGGATTCAAGAGACCCAGTACTTC.